The 29 T cell receptor beta chains listed next were all sequenced from one sample in a study of cytomegalovirus exposure and HLA in healthy donors. Data came from immunoSEQ multiplex PCR; TCRdb stores just in-frame clones and leaves some out. Of 200,000 to 250,000 clones in the sample, around 90% were seen once. The sample comprised PBMCs. These receptors originate from a woman in her late teens or twenties in good health and CMV-seronegative.

The chain has TRBV27 and TRBJ2-1; 13 bases align to TRBD2. Germline V lookup: CDR1 MNHEY, CDR2 SMNVEV (reference sequence). V lost 6 bases and J lost 8; bases outside the gene matches: 16. The CDR3 has 18 amino acids. This CDR3 reads CASSKPGLAGPVGDEQFF. The CDR3 region has the DNA TGTGCCAGCAGCAAGCCGGGACTAGCGGGACCCGTTGGCGATGAGCAGTTCTTC.

The genes are TRBV25-1 and TRBJ1-1; 9 nucleotides agree with TRBD1. This CDR3 has 15 residues. The germline V gene has CDR1 MGHDK and CDR2 SYGVNS. With 3 bases clipped from V and 2 bases from J, the junction kept 4 bases outside the gene matches. The CDR3 reads CASSERDRDNTEAFF. In DNA, the CDR3 is TGTGCCAGCAGTGAGAGGGACAGGGACAACACTGAAGCTTTCTTT.

The chain uses TRBV29-1 and TRBJ2-1; D might be TRBD2 (5 bases). Trimming pared 4 bases from V and 7 bases from J, leaving 8 bases between. This CDR3 is 11 amino acids long. Germline CDR1 and CDR2: SQVTM and ANQGSEA. The CDR3 spells CSVVTGNEQFF. In DNA, the CDR3 is TGCAGCGTTGTCACGGGGAATGAGCAGTTCTTC.

The CDR3 region is CATSRDEVRNQPQHF. In nucleotides, the CDR3 is TGTGCCACCAGCAGAGACGAGGTCCGCAATCAGCCCCAGCATTTT. The rearrangement links TRBV15 to TRBJ1-5; D gene uncertain. V dropped 0 bases and J dropped 2 bases, with 8 bases sitting between them. The CDR3 spans 15 residues. Germline CDR1 reads LNHNV; CDR2 reads YYDKDF (reference sequence).

The chain employs TRBV2 and TRBJ2-7, with TRBD2 matching over 8 bases. V shed 4 bases, J shed 0 bases, and the junction held 5 bases outside the gene matches. The CDR3 covers 15 residues. CDR1 and CDR2 from the germline V gene are SNHLY and FYNNEI. The CDR3 protein is CASSGLALSSYEQYF. The CDR3 nucleotides are TGTGCCAGCAGTGGACTAGCGTTGAGCTCCTACGAGCAGTACTTC.

This clone has more than one count but fewer than ten. The V call is TRBV30, the J call TRBJ1-2; no clear D gene. Germline values: CDR1 GTSNPN, CDR2 SVGIG (reference sequence). V was trimmed by 4 bases and J by 2 bases, leaving 8 bases between them. The CDR3 covers 12 residues. The CDR3: CAWIIENYGYTF. DNA of the CDR3: TGTGCCTGGATCATTGAGAACTATGGCTACACCTTC.

The chain joins TRBV6-1 to TRBJ2-7; 12 bases fit TRBD1. The CDR3 extends over 15 amino acids. Per the germline V gene, CDR1 is MNHNS and CDR2 is SASEGT. The V gene end was trimmed by 8 bases and the J gene end by 5 bases; junction bases not matched to a gene: 10. The CDR3 loop is CASLPRDRGRDEQYF. The CDR3 DNA reads TGTGCCAGCCTTCCCAGGGACAGGGGGCGCGACGAGCAGTACTTC.

This clone was seen just once. The chain carries TRBV18 and TRBJ2-5, with 13 nucleotides matching TRBD2. Germline values: CDR1 KGHSH, CDR2 LQKENI. Losses at the gene ends were 4 bases for V and 4 bases for J; bases not matched to a gene: 9. The CDR3 runs 17 residues. The CDR3 DNA is TGTGCCAGCTCACTCAAAGGACTAGCGGGAGAGTCAGAGACCCAGTACTTC. Amino acid sequence: CASSLKGLAGESETQYF.

The CDR3 is CASSLFPGTSGRAPGELFF. The DNA of the CDR3 is TGTGCCAGCAGCTTATTCCCCGGGACTAGCGGGAGGGCCCCCGGGGAGCTGTTTTTT. V is TRBV7-9 and J is TRBJ2-2, with 16 bases lining up with TRBD2. The CDR3 totals 19 residues. Germline trimming cut 2 bases from V and 6 bases from J; bases unmatched to any gene: 9. The germline CDR1 and CDR2 sequences are SEHNR and FQNEAQ (reference sequence).

The rearrangement uses TRBV15 and TRBJ2-7; tentative D call: TRBD1 (6 bases). The ends were cut back, 3 bases at V and 4 bases at J, with 16 bases in the middle. The CDR3 covers 15 residues. The germline V gene encodes CDR1 LNHNV and CDR2 YYDKDF (reference sequence). In nucleotides, the CDR3 is TGTGCCACCAGCAGGGTTAACAGGGTTGGGTACGAGCAGTACTTC. Translated, it gives CATSRVNRVGYEQYF.

The V gene is TRBV28, the J gene TRBJ1-2; D possibly corresponds to TRBD1 (5 bases). This CDR3 contains 17 residues. Trimming removed 6 bases at V and 0 bases at J, with 20 bases between. In germline, CDR1 is MDHEN, CDR2 SYDVKM. The CDR3 protein is CASSRGLGGVPNYGYTF. DNA for the CDR3: TGTGCCAGCAGCCGGGGGTTGGGAGGGGTTCCTAACTATGGCTACACCTTC.

The genes are TRBV7-2 and TRBJ1-1, with D possibly TRBD1 on 6 matching bases. This CDR3 is 15 amino acids long. Trimming took 1 base from V and 7 from J, leaving 16 bases between them. Germline CDR1 is SGHTA and CDR2 is FQGNSA. CDR3 in amino acids: CASSLVVRQGSEAFF. The CDR3 DNA reads TGTGCCAGCAGCTTAGTAGTTCGGCAGGGGAGTGAAGCTTTCTTT.

The chain has TRBV27 and TRBJ1-2; D possibly corresponds to TRBD1 (5 bases). This CDR3 has 13 amino acids. Trimming took 5 bases from V and 9 from J, leaving 16 bases between them. Germline-derived CDR1 and CDR2 are MNHEY and SMNVEV (reference sequence). CDR3 coding DNA: TGTGCCAGCAGTCAAAATCAGGGCCTCAGCTACACCTTC. This translates into CASSQNQGLSYTF.

This clone was observed once. CDR3 amino acids: CASSPRQSLSTDTQYF. The CDR3 coding sequence is TGTGCCAGCAGCCCCAGACAGAGTCTAAGTACAGATACGCAGTATTTT. The V gene is TRBV7-3, the J gene TRBJ2-3; D may be TRBD1 (5 bases). Trimming took off 5 bases at V and 3 bases at J, with 18 bases between the two ends. The germline V gene encodes CDR1 SGHTA and CDR2 FQGTGA. The CDR3 covers 16 residues.

The V and J genes are TRBV29-1 and TRBJ1-4, with D possibly TRBD1 on 5 matching bases. Deletions cut 6 bases from V and 7 bases from J, with 15 bases between. CDR1 SQVTM and CDR2 ANQGSEA come from the germline V gene. CDR3 size: 13 residues. The CDR3 DNA follows: TGCAGCGTACGCGACAGTCCTCGTGAAAAACTGTTTTTT. It codes for CSVRDSPREKLFF.

This sequence joins TRBV18 and TRBJ1-2, with 8 positions matching TRBD1. Trimming took 3 bases from V and 7 from J; bases not matched to a gene: 10. This CDR3 spans 15 amino acids. The germline gives CDR1 KGHSH, CDR2 LQKENI. Written as DNA, the CDR3 is TGTGCCAGCTCACCGGGGGGACAGGCCCCTCTTGGCTACACCTTC. It encodes CASSPGGQAPLGYTF.

This clone showed up just once. V is TRBV29-1 and J is TRBJ1-1, with D possibly matching TRBD1 (6 bases). Deletions cut 7 bases from V and 1 base from J, with 10 bases between. CDR1 is SQVTM and CDR2 is ANQGSEA in the germline V gene. CDR3 size: 12 residues. Here the CDR3 reads CSATQGNTEAFF. CDR3 nucleotide sequence: TGCAGCGCGACACAGGGGAACACTGAAGCTTTCTTT.

V gene TRBV6-1 combines with J gene TRBJ2-7, with 7 nucleotides matching TRBD2. CDR1 and CDR2 from the germline V gene are MNHNS and SASEGT. CDR3 length: 18 amino acids. After removal of 4 bases from V and 5 bases from J, the junction contained 20 bases not matched to a gene. CDR3 protein: CASSASGSSGSPGHEQYF. The CDR3 DNA follows: TGTGCCAGCAGTGCATCGGGTAGTAGCGGGTCACCCGGCCACGAGCAGTACTTC.

The chain's CDR3 is CASSRSSDSYNEQFF. CDR3 DNA: TGTGCCAGCAGCCGCTCTAGCGATTCCTACAATGAGCAGTTCTTC. The rearrangement links TRBV7-3 to TRBJ2-1; D may be TRBD2 (6 bases). This CDR3 region has 15 residues. The germline V gene has CDR1 SGHTA and CDR2 FQGTGA. V dropped 5 bases and J dropped 1 base, with 12 bases sitting between them.

This clone occurred once. This chain links TRBV5-1 with TRBJ1-4; 9 bases agree with TRBD1. This CDR3 comprises 15 residues. The V gene end was trimmed by 4 bases and the J gene end by 3 bases; junction bases not matched to a gene: 4. Germline lookup yields CDR1 SGHRS and CDR2 YFSETQ. Here the CDR3 reads CASSAGTGPNEKLFF. Here the CDR3 DNA reads TGCGCCAGCAGCGCAGGGACAGGGCCTAATGAAAAACTGTTTTTT.

The rearrangement joins TRBV5-1 to TRBJ1-2; 8 nucleotides line up with TRBD1. The germline CDR1 and CDR2 sequences are SGHRS and YFSETQ. V lost 9 bases to trimming and J lost 1 base; unmatched junction nucleotides: 8. The CDR3 sequence is 14 residues long. The DNA of the CDR3 is TGCGCCACCAAGCCAGGGGGCTATAACTATGGCTACACCTTC. Encoded protein: CATKPGGYNYGYTF.

The count of this clone is one. V gene TRBV20-1 combines with J gene TRBJ1-1; D is undetermined. Germline assignment: CDR1 DFQATT and CDR2 SNEGSKA (reference sequence). This CDR3 spans 11 amino acids. CDR3 in amino acids: CKVRAGTEAFF. The CDR3 bases are TGCAAGGTAAGGGCGGGCACTGAAGCTTTCTTT.

The chain employs TRBV6-5 and TRBJ2-5, with D tentatively TRBD1 (6 bases). Trimming pared 7 bases from V and 2 bases from J, leaving 11 bases between. The germline CDR1 and CDR2 sequences are MNHEY and SVGAGI. This CDR3 has 13 amino acids. This CDR3 reads CASTTGWQETQYF. The CDR3 DNA is TGTGCCAGCACGACAGGCTGGCAAGAGACCCAGTACTTC.

The rearrangement uses TRBV5-4 and TRBJ2-3; D is perhaps TRBD1 (5 bases). Germline assignment: CDR1 SGHNT and CDR2 YYREEE (reference sequence). Trimming took off 3 bases at V and 2 bases at J, with 10 bases between the two ends. This CDR3 is 14 amino acids long. The CDR3 sequence is CASSSTASTDTQYF. Written as DNA, the CDR3 is TGTGCCAGCAGCTCGACAGCCTCCACAGATACGCAGTATTTT. Filled out from reference TRBV5-4 and TRBJ2-3, the complete variable domain reads ETGVTQSPTHLIKTRGQQVTLRCSSQSGHNTVSWYQQALGQGPQFIFQYYREEENGRGNFPPRFSGLQFPNYSSELNVNALELDDSALYLCASSSTASTDTQYFGPGTRLTVL.

The V and J genes are TRBV5-1 and TRBJ2-3; 8 bases align to TRBD1. The CDR3 runs to 15 residues. V shed 1 base, J shed 5 bases, and the junction held 6 bases outside the gene matches. Germline-derived CDR1 and CDR2 are SGHRS and YFSETQ. CDR3 nucleotide sequence: TGCGCCAGCAGCTTGTCAACAGGGGGTGTAGATACGCAGTATTTT. It encodes CASSLSTGGVDTQYF.

This chain joins TRBV5-1 and TRBJ2-2; tentative D call: TRBD2 (6 bases). The CDR3 covers 17 residues. Trimming took 0 bases from V and 4 from J, leaving 16 bases between them. Germline V gene lookup returns CDR1 SGHRS and CDR2 YFSETQ. CDR3 protein: CASSLVGGDPSTGELFF. CDR3 DNA: TGCGCCAGCAGCTTGGTTGGAGGGGATCCAAGCACCGGGGAGCTGTTTTTT.

The chain joins TRBV10-2 to TRBJ2-1, with TRBD2 matching over 11 bases. Germline trimming cut 4 bases from V and 0 bases from J; bases unmatched to any gene: 8. CDR3 length: 18 amino acids. Germline CDR1 and CDR2: WSHSY and SAAADI. DNA of the CDR3: TGCGCCAGCAGTGGGCTAACTAGCGGGAGTACCTCCTACAATGAGCAGTTCTTC. It yields the protein CASSGLTSGSTSYNEQFF.

The gene calls are TRBV4-1 and TRBJ2-2, with 7 bases lining up with TRBD1. The length of the CDR3 is 16 residues. J gave up 8 bases and V 1 base, and 10 bases lay outside the gene matches. The germline gives CDR1 MGHRA, CDR2 YSYEKL. CDR3 bases: TGCGCCAGCAGCCAAGGCCGACAGGGTTTGAAGGGGGAGCTGTTTTTT. Translating gives CASSQGRQGLKGELFF.

This clone has only a few counts. This sequence joins TRBV7-3 and TRBJ2-1; 7 bases fit TRBD2. This CDR3 has 14 residues. After removal of 3 bases from V and 7 bases from J, the junction contained 6 bases not matched to a gene. Germline CDR1 SGHTA, CDR2 FQGTGA. The CDR3 is CASSLGTTLNEQFF. In DNA, the CDR3 is TGTGCCAGCAGCTTGGGGACTACCCTAAATGAGCAGTTCTTC.